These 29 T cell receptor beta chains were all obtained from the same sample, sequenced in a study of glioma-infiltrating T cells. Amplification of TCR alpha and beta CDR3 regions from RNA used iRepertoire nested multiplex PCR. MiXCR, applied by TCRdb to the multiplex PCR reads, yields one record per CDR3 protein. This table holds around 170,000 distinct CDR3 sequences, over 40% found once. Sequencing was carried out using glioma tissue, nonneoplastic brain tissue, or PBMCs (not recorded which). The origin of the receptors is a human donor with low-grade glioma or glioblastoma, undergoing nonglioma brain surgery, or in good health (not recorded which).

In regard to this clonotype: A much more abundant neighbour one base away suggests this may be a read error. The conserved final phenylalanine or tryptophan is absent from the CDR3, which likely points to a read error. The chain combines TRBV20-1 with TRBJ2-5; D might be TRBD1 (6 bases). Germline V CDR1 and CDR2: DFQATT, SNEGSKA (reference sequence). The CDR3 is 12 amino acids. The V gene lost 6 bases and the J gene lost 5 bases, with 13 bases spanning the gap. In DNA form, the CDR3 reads TGCAGTGCGCAGGGGCCCCGGGAGACCCAGTACTTG. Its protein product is CSAQGPRETQYL.

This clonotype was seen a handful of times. For the CDR3, the DNA is TGTGCCATCAGTGAGGACAGGGTGGCTAATAGCAATCAGCCCCAGCATTTT. It is translated as CAISEDRVANSNQPQHF. The chain is built from TRBV10-3 and TRBJ1-5, with 7 bases identical to TRBD1. The CDR3 length is 17 residues. The germline gives CDR1 ENHRY, CDR2 SYGVKD. V dropped 2 bases and J dropped 0; count of bases not matched to a gene: 7.

CDR3 sequence reads: CASSPPLAGLDTQYF. CDR3 nucleotides: TGTGCCAGCTCACCGCCACTAGCGGGATTAGATACGCAGTATTTT. The chain is built from TRBV18 and TRBJ2-3; 10 bases line up with TRBD2. Germline values: CDR1 KGHSH, CDR2 LQKENI. The CDR3 spans 15 residues. The V and J ends lost 3 bases and 5 bases, in that order; junction bases with no gene match: 5. Filled out from reference TRBV18 and TRBJ2-3, the complete variable domain reads NAGVMQNPRHLVRRRGQEARLRCSPMKGHSHVYWYRQLPEEGLKFMVYLQKENIIDESGMPKERFSAEFPKEGPSILRIQQVVRGDSAAYFCASSPPLAGLDTQYFGPGTRLTVL.

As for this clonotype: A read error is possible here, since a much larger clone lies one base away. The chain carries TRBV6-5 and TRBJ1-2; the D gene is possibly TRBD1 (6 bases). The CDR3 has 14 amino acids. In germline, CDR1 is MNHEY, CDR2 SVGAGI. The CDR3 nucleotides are TGTGCCAGAAGTTCCCCGCGTGGGGGCCATGGCTACACCTTC. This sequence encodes CARSSPRGGHGYTF.

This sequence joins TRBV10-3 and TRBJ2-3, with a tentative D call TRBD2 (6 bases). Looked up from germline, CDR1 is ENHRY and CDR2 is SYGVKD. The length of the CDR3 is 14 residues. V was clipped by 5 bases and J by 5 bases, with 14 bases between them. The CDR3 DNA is TGTGCCATCAGTCCTATCGGGAGCGAAGATACGCAGTATTTT. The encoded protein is CAISPIGSEDTQYF.

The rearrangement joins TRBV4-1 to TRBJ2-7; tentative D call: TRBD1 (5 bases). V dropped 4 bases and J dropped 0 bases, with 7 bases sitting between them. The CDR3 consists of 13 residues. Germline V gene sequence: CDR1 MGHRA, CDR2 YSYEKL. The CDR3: CASSRGVSYEQYF. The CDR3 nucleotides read TGCGCCAGCAGCCGGGGCGTCTCCTACGAGCAGTACTTC.

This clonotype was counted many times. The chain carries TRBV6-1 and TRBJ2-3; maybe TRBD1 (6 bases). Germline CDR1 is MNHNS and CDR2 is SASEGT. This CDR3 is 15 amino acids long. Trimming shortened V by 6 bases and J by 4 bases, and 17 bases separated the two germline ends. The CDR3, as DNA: TGTGCCAGCAGACCCAGACAGGAAGGGGCAGATACGCAGTATTTT. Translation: CASRPRQEGADTQYF.

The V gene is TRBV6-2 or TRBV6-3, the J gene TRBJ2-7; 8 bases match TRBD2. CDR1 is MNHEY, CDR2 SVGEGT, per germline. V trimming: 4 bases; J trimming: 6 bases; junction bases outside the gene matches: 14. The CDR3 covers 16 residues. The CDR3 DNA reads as TGTGCCAGCAGTTCGGGAAAAGCGGGAGTCTCCCCCGAGCAGTACTTC. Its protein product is CASSSGKAGVSPEQYF.

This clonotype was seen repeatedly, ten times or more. The CDR3 DNA reads as TGTGCCAGCAGTTACTCTGGGACAGGGGTGACTAGCGGGAACTCCTACAATGAGCAGTTCTTC. It specifies CASSYSGTGVTSGNSYNEQFF. This rearrangement joins TRBV6-6 to TRBJ2-1, with a tentative D call TRBD2 (11 bases). Germline values: CDR1 MNHNY, CDR2 SVGAGI (reference sequence). The CDR3 extends over 21 amino acids. V lost 0 bases, J lost 0 bases, and 24 bases lay in between.

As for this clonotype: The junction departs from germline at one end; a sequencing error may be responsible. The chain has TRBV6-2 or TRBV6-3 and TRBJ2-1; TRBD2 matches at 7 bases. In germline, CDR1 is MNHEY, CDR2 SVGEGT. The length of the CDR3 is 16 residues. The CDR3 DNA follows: TGTGCCAGCAGCCACAAGCGGGGAGCTATCTACAGTGAGCAGTTCTTC. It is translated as CASSHKRGAIYSEQFF.

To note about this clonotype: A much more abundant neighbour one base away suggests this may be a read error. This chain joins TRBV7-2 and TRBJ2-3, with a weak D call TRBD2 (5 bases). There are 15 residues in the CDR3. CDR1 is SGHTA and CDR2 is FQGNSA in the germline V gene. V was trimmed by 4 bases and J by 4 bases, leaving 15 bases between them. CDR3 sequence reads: CASSSHRGNPDTQYF. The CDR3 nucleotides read TGTGCCAGCAGCTCTCATAGAGGGAACCCAGATACGCAGTATTTT.

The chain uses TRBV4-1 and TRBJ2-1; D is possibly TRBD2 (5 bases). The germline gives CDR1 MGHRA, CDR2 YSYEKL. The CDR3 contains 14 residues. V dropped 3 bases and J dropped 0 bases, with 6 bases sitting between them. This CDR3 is CASSHRDSYNEQFF. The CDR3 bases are TGCGCCAGCAGCCACCGGGACTCCTACAATGAGCAGTTCTTC.

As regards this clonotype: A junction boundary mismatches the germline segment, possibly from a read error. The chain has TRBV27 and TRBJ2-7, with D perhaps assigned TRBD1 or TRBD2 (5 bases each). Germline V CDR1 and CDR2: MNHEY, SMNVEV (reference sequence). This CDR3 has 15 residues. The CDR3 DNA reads TGTGCCAGCAGCTGGGGGACGGGGAATTTCTACGGGCAGTACTTC. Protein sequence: CASSWGTGNFYGQYF.

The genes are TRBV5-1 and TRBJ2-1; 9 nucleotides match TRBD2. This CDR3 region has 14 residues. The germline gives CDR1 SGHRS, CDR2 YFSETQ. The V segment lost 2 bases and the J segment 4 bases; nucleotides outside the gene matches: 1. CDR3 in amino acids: CASSFLAGYNEQFF. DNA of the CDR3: TGCGCCAGCAGCTTCCTAGCGGGATACAATGAGCAGTTCTTC.

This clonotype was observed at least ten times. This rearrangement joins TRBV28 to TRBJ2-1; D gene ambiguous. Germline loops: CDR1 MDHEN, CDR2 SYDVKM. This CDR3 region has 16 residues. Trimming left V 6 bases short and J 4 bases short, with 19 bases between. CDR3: CASRPPGGTRYNEQFF. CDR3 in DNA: TGTGCCAGCAGACCCCCCGGCGGAACTCGGTACAATGAGCAGTTCTTC.

DNA of the CDR3: TGTGCCTGGAGTGACGGCTCCAATCAGCCCCAGCATTTT. This sequence encodes CAWSDGSNQPQHF. V is TRBV30 and J is TRBJ1-5; no clear D. Germline V gives CDR1 GTSNPN, CDR2 SVGIG (reference sequence). The V end lost 1 base, the J end lost 3 bases, and 7 bases lay between the germline ends. CDR3 length: 13 amino acids.

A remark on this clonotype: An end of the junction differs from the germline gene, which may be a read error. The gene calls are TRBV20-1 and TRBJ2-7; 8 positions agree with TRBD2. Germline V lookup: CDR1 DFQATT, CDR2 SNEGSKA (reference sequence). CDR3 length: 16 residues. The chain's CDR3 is CSSRDYRAGVDYEQYF. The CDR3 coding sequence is TGCAGTTCTAGAGATTACAGAGCGGGAGTGGACTACGAGCAGTACTTC.

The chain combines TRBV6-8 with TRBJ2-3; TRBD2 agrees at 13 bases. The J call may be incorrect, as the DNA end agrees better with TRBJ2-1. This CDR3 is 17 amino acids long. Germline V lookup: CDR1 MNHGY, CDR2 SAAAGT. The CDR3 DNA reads TGTGCCAGCACAAGGACTAGCGGGAGTTTGTACACCGGGGAGCAGTTCTTC. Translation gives CASTRTSGSLYTGEQFF.

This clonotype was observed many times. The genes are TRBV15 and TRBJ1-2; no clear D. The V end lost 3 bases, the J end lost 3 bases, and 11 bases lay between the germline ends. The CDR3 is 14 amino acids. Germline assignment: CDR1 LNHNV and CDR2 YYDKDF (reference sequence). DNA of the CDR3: TGTGCCACCAGCAGGGCTCCCGGGGACTATGGCTACACCTTC. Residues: CATSRAPGDYGYTF.

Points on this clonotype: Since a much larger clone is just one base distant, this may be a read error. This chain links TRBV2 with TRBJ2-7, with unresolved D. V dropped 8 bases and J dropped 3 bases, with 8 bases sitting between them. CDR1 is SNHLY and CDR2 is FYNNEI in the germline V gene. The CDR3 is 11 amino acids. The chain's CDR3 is CASGWNYEQYF. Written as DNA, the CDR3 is TGTGCCAGCGGTTGGAACTACGAGCAGTACTTC.

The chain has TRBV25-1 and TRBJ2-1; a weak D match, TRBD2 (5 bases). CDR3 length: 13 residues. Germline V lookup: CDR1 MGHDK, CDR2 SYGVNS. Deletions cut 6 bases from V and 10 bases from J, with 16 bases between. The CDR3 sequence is CASSGMGTGEQFF. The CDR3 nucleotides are TGTGCCAGCAGCGGAATGGGTACGGGAGAGCAGTTCTTC.

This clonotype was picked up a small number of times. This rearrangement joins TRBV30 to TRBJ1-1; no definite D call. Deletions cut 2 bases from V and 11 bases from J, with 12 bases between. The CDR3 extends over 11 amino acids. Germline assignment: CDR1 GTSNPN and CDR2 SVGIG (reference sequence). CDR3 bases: TGTGCCTGGAGTTCCACAGCTGGGGCTTTCTTT. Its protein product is CAWSSTAGAFF.

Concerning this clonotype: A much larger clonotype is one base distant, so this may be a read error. The CDR3 DNA sequence: TGCAGTGCTAAAACAGGGAGAAACTATGGCTACACCTTC. It codes for CSAKTGRNYGYTF. The V call is TRBV20-1, the J call TRBJ1-2; weak D call: TRBD1 (6 bases). Per the germline V gene, CDR1 is DFQATT and CDR2 is SNEGSKA (reference sequence). This CDR3 region has 13 residues. Trimming took off 4 bases at V and 2 bases at J, with 11 bases between the two ends.

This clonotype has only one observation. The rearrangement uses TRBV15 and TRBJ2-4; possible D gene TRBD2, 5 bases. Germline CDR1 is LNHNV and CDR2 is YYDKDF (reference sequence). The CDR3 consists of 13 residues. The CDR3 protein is CTTSGRGKNIQYF. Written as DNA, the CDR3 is TGTACAACCAGCGGACGGGGCAAAAACATTCAGTACTTC.

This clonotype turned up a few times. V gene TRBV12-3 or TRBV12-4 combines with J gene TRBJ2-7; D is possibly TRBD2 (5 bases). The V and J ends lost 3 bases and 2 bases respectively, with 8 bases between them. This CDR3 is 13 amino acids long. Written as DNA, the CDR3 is TGTGCCAGCAGTTTCGGGGATCCCTACGAGCAGTACTTC. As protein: CASSFGDPYEQYF.

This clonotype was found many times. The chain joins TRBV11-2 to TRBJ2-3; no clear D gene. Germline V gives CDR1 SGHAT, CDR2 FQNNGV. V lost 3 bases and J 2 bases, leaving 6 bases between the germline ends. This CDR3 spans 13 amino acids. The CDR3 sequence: CASSLPVTDTQYF. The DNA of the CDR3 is TGTGCCAGCAGCTTGCCAGTCACAGATACGCAGTATTTT.

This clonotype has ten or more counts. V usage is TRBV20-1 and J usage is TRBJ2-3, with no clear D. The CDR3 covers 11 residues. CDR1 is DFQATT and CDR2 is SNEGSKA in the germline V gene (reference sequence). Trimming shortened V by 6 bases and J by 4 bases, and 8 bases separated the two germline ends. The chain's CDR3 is CSAHVADTQYF. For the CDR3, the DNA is TGCAGTGCCCACGTGGCAGATACGCAGTATTTT.

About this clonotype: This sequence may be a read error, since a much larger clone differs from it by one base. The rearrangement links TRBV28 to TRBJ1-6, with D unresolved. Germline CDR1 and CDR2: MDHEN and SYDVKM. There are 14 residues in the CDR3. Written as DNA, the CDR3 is TGTGCCAGCAGTTTGTTCCCCTCAGATTCACCCATCCACTTT. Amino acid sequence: CASSLFPSDSPIHF. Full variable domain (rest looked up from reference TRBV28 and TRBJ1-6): DVKVTQSSRYLVKRTGEKVFLECVQDMDHENMFWYRQDPGLGLRLIYFSYDVKMKEKGDIPEGYSVSREKKERFSLILESASTNQTSMYLCASSLFPSDSPIHFGNGTRLTVT.

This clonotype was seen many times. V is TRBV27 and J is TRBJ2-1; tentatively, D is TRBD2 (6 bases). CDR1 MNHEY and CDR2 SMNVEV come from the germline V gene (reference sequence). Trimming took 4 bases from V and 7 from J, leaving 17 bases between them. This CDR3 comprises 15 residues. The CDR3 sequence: CASSYVTGAINEQFF. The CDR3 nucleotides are TGTGCCAGCAGTTATGTGACGGGAGCGATAAATGAGCAGTTCTTC.